Sequencing of this T cell receptor beta chain was carried out in a study of blood T cell repertoires in COVID-19 (TCRdb year 2020). General notes on the study: Collaborator samples came from the United States, Italy and Spain and covered acute and convalescent phases of COVID-19. The dataset comprised deeply sampled blood TCRbeta repertoires from subjects exposed to, actively infected with, or recovered from COVID-19. Nearly every sample came with metadata listing a de-identified subject ID, COVID-19 status, age in years and sex. The repertoires were released in a freely available public database meant as a resource for research on the immune response to SARS-CoV-2. The samples were drawn from the first 160 participants of the ongoing ImmuneRACE study and from 1,254 subjects provided by 6 global collaborators. Where available, HLA class I and class II types were obtained from metadata supplied by the sample provider rather than from assay-based typing. The material from the prospective study consisted of cDNA or gDNA derived from T cells, B-cell-depleted T cells, or PBMCs.

Whole blood was collected in K2EDTA tubes by collaborating institutions according to the institutions' own protocols. For TCRbeta analysis, collaborators shipped samples as frozen whole blood, isolated PBMCs, or DNA extracted from either of those sample types. Results the study describes overall, beyond this receptor: The quantity of clinical and demographic metadata differed by source and by participant and was supplied without curation.

TCRbeta CDR3 regions were amplified from genomic DNA by means of the immunoSEQ Assay, a bias-controlled multiplex PCR. In the paper's pipeline: Within the assay, amplification of reference gene primers was used to estimate how many nucleated cells each sample contained. Sequence reads were collapsed and filtered to measure the absolute abundance of every unique TCRbeta CDR3 rearrangement. Productive Simpson clonality was computed per sample as the square root of Simpson's diversity index over productive rearrangements. TCRdb took this table from immuneACCESS and kept in-frame rearrangements with V and J called. Such tables lack part of the clones; where checked against another copy, unresolved V genes explain under half of the gap, and the rest is unexplained. The DNA was the basis for D and trimming; V, J and clone size are from that table. The sample table holds approximately 150,000 clones, of which about 85% were seen once. The ten largest account for 1.1% of the sample.

Inclusive of the bounding cysteine and phenylalanine, the CDR3 is 16 residues long. The only DNA kept is the CDR3, 48 bases in frame from the first base. The V end gives up 3 bases and the J end 4 bases, leaving 7 bases in the junction not matched to a gene. Sequences KGHDR (CDR1) and SFDVKD (CDR2) are obtained from the germline V gene. Remarks on this clone: The antigen it binds to is not known. It has no much larger one-base neighbor in the sample; base qualities were not kept.

The V and J segments used are TRBV24-1 and TRBJ1-5; the central 8 bases match TRBD1. The sequenced sample was peripheral blood. This TCR was sampled from a man between 40 and 49 years old with acute or convalescent COVID-19. The CDR3 in this case is CATSDTGTGGNQPQHF. In nucleotide form, the sequence is TGTGCCACCAGTGATACCGGGACAGGAGGGAATCAGCCCCAGCATTTT.